This TCR beta chain was sequenced in a study of Graves' ophthalmopathy and Graves' hyperthyroidism. The overall study: Absence of ophthalmopathy within 18 months of follow-up defined stable hyperthyroidism. Study-wide findings and caveats: The model flagged ophthalmopathy progression at 65% to 71% sensitivity and 72.22% specificity.

The authors amplified TCR beta CDR3 regions, and they did so from RNA transcripts for repertoire sequencing. HTBI primers were employed in first-round RT-PCR, then a second-round multiplex PCR followed. TCRdb used MiXCR to reprocess the multiplex PCR reads, holding one entry per CDR3 protein. The repertoire has about 1.2 million distinct CDR3 sequences, less than 45% of them found once; the top ten carry 11%. The CDR3 length is 17 residues. V lost 5 bases and J lost 0; bases outside the gene matches: 8. Germline V gene sequence: CDR1 SEHNR, CDR2 FQNEAQ (reference sequence). New diagnoses, under 2 months' duration, and ages 18 to 65 characterized the hyperthyroidism patients. The study excluded patients with other autoimmune diseases, uncontrolled infections, pregnancy or lactation. Points on this clonotype: Its specificity is unknown.

The receptor was isolated from an adult man with Graves' hyperthyroidism. Sequencing used peripheral blood or thyroid tissue (not recorded which). V usage is TRBV7-9 and J usage is TRBJ1-3; 9 nucleotides align to TRBD1. This chain's CDR3 is CASSPGQGGDSGNTIYF. The CDR3, as DNA: TGTGCCAGCAGCCCGGGACAGGGAGGCGACTCTGGAAACACCATATATTTT.